This TCR beta chain was sequenced during a study of OX40 agonist ivuxolimab in advanced cancers. Study context: Prior therapy, whether anti-PD-1, anti-PD-L1 or anti-CTLA-4, was allowed, and 30% to 40% had some. Study results and limitations: Certain nonresponders additionally had low normalized T-cell clonal expansion.

The V gene end was trimmed by 5 bases and the J gene end by 4 bases; junction bases not matched to a gene: 6. From germline, CDR1 is SGHTA and CDR2 FQGTGA. The CDR3 extends over 14 amino acids. To note about this clone: Its antigen is currently unknown.

This table comes from immunoSEQ multiplex PCR, and its TCRdb copy is limited to in-frame clones, with some not included. This sample yields tens of thousands of clones, of which 75% to 90% are seen a single time; roughly 0.94% belongs to the top ten. The sequenced sample was CD4+ or CD8+ T cells sorted from blood, obtained in a trial of the OX40 agonist ivuxolimab. The TCR comes from an adult with an advanced solid tumor such as melanoma, head and neck, liver or kidney cancer. The chain employs TRBV7-3 and TRBJ1-1; 8 bases are a match to TRBD1. CDR3 loop: CASSPQGAPTEAFF. The CDR3 nucleotides read TGTGCCAGCAGCCCCCAGGGGGCGCCCACTGAAGCTTTCTTT.